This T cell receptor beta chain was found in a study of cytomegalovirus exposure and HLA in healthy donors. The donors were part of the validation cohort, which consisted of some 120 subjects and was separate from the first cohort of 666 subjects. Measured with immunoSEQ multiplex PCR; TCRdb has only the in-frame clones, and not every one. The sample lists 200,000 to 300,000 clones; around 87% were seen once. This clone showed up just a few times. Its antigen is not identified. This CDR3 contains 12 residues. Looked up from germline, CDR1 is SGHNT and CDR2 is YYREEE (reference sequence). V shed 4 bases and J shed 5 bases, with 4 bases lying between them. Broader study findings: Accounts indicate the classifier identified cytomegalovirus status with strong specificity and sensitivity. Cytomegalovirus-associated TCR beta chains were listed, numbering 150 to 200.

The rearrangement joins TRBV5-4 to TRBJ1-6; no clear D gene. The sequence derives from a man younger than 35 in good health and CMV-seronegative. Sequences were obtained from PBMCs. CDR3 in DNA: TGTGCCAGCAGCCGTAATAATTCACCCCTCCACTTT. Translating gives CASSRNNSPLHF.